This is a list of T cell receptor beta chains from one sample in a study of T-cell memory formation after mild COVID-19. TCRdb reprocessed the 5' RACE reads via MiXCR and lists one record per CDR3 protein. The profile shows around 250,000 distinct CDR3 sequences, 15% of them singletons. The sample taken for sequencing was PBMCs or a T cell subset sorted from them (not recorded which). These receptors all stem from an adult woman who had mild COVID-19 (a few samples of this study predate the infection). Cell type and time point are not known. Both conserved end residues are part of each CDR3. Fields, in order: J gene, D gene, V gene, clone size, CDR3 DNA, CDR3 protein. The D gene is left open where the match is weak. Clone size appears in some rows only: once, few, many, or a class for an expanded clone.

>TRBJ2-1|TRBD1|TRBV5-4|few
TGTGCCAGCAGCTTGGGGACAGGGGTGCAATTTGAGCAGTTCTTC
CASSLGTGVQFEQFF
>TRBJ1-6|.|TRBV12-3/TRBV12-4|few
TGTGCCAGCAACCCGGGTGACCGAAGCTCCTATAATTCACCCCTCCACTTT
CASNPGDRSSYNSPLHF
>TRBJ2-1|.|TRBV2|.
TGTGCCAGCAGTGAAGCGGGAAGATCCTACAATGAGCAGTTCTTC
CASSEAGRSYNEQFF
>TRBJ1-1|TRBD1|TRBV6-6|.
TGTGCCAGCAGTCGACGACAGGGGGAAAACACTGAAGCTTTCTTT
CASSRRQGENTEAFF
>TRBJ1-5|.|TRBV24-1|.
TGTGCCACCAGTGACCCTTCCGATAGCAATCAGCCCCAGCATTTT
CATSDPSDSNQPQHF
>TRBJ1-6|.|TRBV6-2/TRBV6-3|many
TGTGCCAGCAGTGAGAGGGGACTTTGGAGGGCATTCTATAATTCACCCCTCCACTTT
CASSERGLWRAFYNSPLHF
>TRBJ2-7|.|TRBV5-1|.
TGCGCCAGCAGCTCCGGAGGTTCCACCTACGAGCAGTACTTC
CASSSGGSTYEQYF
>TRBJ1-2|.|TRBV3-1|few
TGTGCCAGCAGCCAGCCCCTGGGGGGCGGCAGCTATGGCTACACCTTC
CASSQPLGGGSYGYTF
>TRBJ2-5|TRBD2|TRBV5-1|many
TGCGCCAGCAGCCCCAGACCTCGGACTAGCGGGAGTATTAAGCAGGAGACCCAGTACTTC
CASSPRPRTSGSIKQETQYF
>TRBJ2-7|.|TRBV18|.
TGTGCCAGCTCCCCACTAGCAGGAGACGAGCAGTACTTC
CASSPLAGDEQYF
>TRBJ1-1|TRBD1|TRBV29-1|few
TGCAGCGTTGTGAGACAGGGTCGGAACACTGAAGCTTTCTTT
CSVVRQGRNTEAFF
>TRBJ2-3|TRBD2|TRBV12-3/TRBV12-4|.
TGTGCCAGCAGCCCAATAGCGGGGCCCACAGATACGCAGTATTTT
CASSPIAGPTDTQYF
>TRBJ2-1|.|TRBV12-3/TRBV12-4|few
TGTGCCAGCAGTGATCTAGCCGCGAGCTCCTACAATGAGCAGTTCTTC
CASSDLAASSYNEQFF
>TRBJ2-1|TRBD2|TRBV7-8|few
TGTGCCAGCAGCTTTTGGGGCGGGAGAATTTACAATGAGCAGTTCTTC
CASSFWGGRIYNEQFF
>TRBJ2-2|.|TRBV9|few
TGTGCCAGCAGCGTAGGGTCCGGGGAGCTGTTTTTT
CASSVGSGELFF
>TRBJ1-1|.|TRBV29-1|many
TGCAGCCTGGCTACTGGGAACACTGAAGCTTTCTTT
CSLATGNTEAFF
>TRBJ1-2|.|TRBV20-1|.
TGCAGTGCGCGGGACAACTATGGCTACACCTTC
CSARDNYGYTF
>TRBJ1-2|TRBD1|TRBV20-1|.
TGCAGTGCTACGGACAGGCTGAACTATGGCTACACCTTC
CSATDRLNYGYTF
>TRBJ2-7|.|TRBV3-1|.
TGTGCCAGCAGCCAGAAGAGGGTCTCCTACGAGCAGTACTTC
CASSQKRVSYEQYF
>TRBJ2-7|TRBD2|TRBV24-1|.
TGTGCCACCAGTGACCCGGGGGGGGCATCGGGAAAAGACGAGCAGTACTTC
CATSDPGGASGKDEQYF
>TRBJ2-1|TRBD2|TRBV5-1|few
TGCGCCAGCAGCTTGGCCCGACTAGCGGGCTTTAATGAGCAGTTCTTC
CASSLARLAGFNEQFF
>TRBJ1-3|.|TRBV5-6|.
TGTGCCAGCAGCTTGAAGGGAGTTTTTTCGGGAAACACCATATATTTT
CASSLKGVFSGNTIYF
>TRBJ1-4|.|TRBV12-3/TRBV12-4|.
TGTGCCAGCAGTTGGCAGATTAATGAAAAACTGTTTTTT
CASSWQINEKLFF
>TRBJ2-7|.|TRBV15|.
TGTGCCACCAGCAAGGGAACCCGCTTCGAGCAGTACTTC
CATSKGTRFEQYF
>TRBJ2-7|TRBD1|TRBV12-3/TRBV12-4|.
TGTGCCAGCAGTTTGGCTAGCGGGGACAGGGGGGAATACGAGCAGTACTTC
CASSLASGDRGEYEQYF
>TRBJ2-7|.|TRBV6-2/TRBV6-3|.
TGTGCCAGCAGTTACTTGGCGAACTACGAGCAGTACTTC
CASSYLANYEQYF
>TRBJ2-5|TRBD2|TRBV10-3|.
TGTGCCATCAGTGGGTTTACTAGCGGGGGATATGAGACCCAGTACTTC
CAISGFTSGGYETQYF
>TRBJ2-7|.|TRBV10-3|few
TGTGCCGTATCGGGACTTAGCTACGAGCAGTACTTC
CAVSGLSYEQYF
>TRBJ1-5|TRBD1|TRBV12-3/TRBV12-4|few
TGTGCCAGCAGTCCGACAGGGAATAGGCATCAGCCCCAGCATTTT
CASSPTGNRHQPQHF
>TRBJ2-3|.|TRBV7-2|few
TGTGCCAGCAGCCCGTTACACGGGCTAGCCCCGAGTCCTGCAGATACGCAGTATTTT
CASSPLHGLAPSPADTQYF
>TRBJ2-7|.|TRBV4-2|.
TGTGCCAGCAGCCTAGAAAGGGACGGCTCCTACGAGCAGTACTTC
CASSLERDGSYEQYF
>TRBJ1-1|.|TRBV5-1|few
TGCGCCAGCAGCTTGGCAGGGTCCGATGGCACTGAAGCTTTCTTT
CASSLAGSDGTEAFF
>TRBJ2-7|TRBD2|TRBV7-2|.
TGTGCCAGCAGCAGGGCGGGAGGGGCCGCCTACGAGCAGTACTTC
CASSRAGGAAYEQYF
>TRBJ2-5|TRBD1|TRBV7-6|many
TGTGCCAGCAGCCCAGGACAGGGTTTAGAGACCCAGTACTTC
CASSPGQGLETQYF
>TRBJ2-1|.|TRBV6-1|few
TGTGCCAGCAGTGAAAGGTGGGCTACCGAGCAGTTCTTC
CASSERWATEQFF
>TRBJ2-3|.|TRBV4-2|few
TGTGCCAGCAGCCAAGGGGCGGTGGATACGCAGTATTTT
CASSQGAVDTQYF
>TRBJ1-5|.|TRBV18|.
TGTGCCAGCTCACCACCGGGTCGCAGCCAGTATCAGCCCCAGCATTTT
CASSPPGRSQYQPQHF
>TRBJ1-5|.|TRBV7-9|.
TGTGCCAGCAGCAATACAGGCAATCAGCCCCAGCATTTT
CASSNTGNQPQHF
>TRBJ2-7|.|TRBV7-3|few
TGTGCCAGCAGCTTGAAGGCAGGCTACGAGCAGTACTTC
CASSLKAGYEQYF
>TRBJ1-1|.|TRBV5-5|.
TGTGCCAGCACACTCCCAGGGGCCACTGAAGCTTTCTTT
CASTLPGATEAFF
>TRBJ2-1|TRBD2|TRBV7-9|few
TGTGCCAGCAGCTTAATCGGGGGGATAGAGAACAATGAGCAGTTCTTC
CASSLIGGIENNEQFF
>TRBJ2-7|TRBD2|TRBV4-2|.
TGTGCCAGCAGCCAAGATGGTATGGAGCTACTAGCGGGAGTCGAGCAGTACTTC
CASSQDGMELLAGVEQYF
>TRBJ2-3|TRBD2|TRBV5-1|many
TGCGCCAGCAGCTTAGCGGGGGCTGGCACAGATACGCAGTATTTT
CASSLAGAGTDTQYF
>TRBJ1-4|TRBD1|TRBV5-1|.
TGCGCCAGCAGCTTGGACGGGACAGGGGTTCAGGAAAAACTGTTTTTT
CASSLDGTGVQEKLFF